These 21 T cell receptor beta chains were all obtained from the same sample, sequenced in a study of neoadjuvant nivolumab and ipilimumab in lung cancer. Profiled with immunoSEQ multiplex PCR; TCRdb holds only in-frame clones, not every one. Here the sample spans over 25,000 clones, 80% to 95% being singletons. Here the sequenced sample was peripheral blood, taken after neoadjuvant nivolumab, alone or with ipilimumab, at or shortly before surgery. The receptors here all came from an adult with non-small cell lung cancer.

The CDR3 sequence: CASSLARPPYGYTF. CDR3 coding DNA: TGCGCCAGCAGCTTGGCACGACCTCCATATGGCTACACCTTC. V is TRBV5-1 and J is TRBJ1-2, with no clear D. Germline V gene sequence: CDR1 SGHRS, CDR2 YFSETQ. V lost 0 bases, J lost 5 bases, and 11 bases lay in between. CDR3 length: 14 residues.

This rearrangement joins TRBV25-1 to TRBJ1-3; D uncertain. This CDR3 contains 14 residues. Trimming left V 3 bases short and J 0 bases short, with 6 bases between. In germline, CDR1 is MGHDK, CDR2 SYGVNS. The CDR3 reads CASSDRISGNTIYF. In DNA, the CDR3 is TGTGCCAGCAGTGACAGGATCTCTGGAAACACCATATATTTT.

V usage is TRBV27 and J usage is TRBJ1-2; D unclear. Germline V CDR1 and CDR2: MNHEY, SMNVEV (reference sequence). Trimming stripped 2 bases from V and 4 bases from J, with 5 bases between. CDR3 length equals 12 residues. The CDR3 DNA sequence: TGTGCCAGCAGTTTAGCAGGCTATGGCTACACCTTC. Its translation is CASSLAGYGYTF.

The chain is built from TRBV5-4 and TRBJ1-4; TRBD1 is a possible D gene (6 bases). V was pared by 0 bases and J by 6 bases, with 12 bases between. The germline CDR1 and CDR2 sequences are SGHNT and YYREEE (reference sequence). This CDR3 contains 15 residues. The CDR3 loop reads CASSLGGGAHEKLFF. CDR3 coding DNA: TGTGCCAGCAGCTTGGGCGGGGGCGCCCATGAAAAACTGTTTTTT.

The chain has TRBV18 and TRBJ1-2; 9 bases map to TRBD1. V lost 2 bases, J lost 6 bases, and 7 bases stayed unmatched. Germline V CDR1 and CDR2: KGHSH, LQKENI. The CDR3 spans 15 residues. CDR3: CASSPGTGMRNGYTF. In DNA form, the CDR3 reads TGTGCCAGCTCACCAGGGACAGGGATGAGGAATGGCTACACCTTC.

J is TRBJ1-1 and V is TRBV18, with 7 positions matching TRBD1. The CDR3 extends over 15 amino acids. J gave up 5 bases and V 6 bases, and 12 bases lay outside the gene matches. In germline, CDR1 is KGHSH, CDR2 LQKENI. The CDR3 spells CASSLTGGQWTEAFF. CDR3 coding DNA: TGTGCCAGCTCCCTTACGGGGGGACAGTGGACTGAAGCTTTCTTT.

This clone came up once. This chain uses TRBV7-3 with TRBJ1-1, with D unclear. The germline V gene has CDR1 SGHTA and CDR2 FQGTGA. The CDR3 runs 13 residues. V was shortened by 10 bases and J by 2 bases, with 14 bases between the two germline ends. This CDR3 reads CATRQDPNTEAFF. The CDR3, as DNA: TGTGCCACCCGGCAGGACCCAAACACTGAAGCTTTCTTT. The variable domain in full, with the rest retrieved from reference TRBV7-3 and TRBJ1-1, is GAGVSQTPSNKVTEKGKYVELRCDPISGHTALYWYRQSLGQGPEFLIYFQGTGAADDSGLPNDRFFAVRPEGSVSTLKIQRTERGDSAVYLCATRQDPNTEAFFGQGTRLTVV.

In DNA form, the CDR3 reads TGTGCCAGCAGCTTAGTCAGGCGAAACACCATATATTTT. Translation: CASSLVRRNTIYF. The V gene is TRBV7-2, the J gene TRBJ1-3, with D hard to call. Trimming took 1 base from V and 5 from J, leaving 6 bases between them. Germline V gene data show CDR1 as SGHTA and CDR2 as FQGNSA. The CDR3 has 13 residues.

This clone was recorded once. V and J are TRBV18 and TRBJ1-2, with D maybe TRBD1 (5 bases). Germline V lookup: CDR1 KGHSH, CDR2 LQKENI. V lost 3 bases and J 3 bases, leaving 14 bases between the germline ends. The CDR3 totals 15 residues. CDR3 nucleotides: TGTGCCAGCTCACCGACGGAGGGGACTGACTATGGCTACACCTTC. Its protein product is CASSPTEGTDYGYTF.

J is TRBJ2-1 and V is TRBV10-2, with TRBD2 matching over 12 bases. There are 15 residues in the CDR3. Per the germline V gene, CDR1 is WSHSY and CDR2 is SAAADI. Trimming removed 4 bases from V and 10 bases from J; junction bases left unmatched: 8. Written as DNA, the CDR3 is TGCGCCAGCAGTGGGCTAGCGGGAGGGCTGCCCGAGCAGTTCTTC. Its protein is CASSGLAGGLPEQFF.

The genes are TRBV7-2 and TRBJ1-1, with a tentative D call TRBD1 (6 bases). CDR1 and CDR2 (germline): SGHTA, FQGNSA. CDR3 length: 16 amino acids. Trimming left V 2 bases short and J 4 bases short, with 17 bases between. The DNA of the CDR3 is TGTGCCAGCAGCTTATACGGGGGCGGGATAGGCACTGAAGCTTTCTTT. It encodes CASSLYGGGIGTEAFF.

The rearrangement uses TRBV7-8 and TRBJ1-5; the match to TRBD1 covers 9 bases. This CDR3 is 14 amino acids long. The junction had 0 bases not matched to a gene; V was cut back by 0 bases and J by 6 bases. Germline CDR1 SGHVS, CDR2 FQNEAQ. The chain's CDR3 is CASSLATGGQPQHF. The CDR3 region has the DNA TGTGCCAGCAGCTTAGCGACAGGGGGTCAGCCCCAGCATTTT. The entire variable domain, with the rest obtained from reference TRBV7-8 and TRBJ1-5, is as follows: GAGVSQSPRYKVAKRGQDVALRCDPISGHVSLFWYQQALGQGPEFLTYFQNEAQLDKSGLPSDRFFAERPEGSVSTLKIQRTQQEDSAVYLCASSLATGGQPQHFGDGTRLSIL.

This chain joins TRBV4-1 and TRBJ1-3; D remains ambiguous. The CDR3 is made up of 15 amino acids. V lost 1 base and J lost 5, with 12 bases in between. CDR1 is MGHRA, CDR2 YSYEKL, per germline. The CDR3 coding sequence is TGCGCCAGCAGCCAAGTCATGAACAGTAGAAACACCATATATTTT. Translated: CASSQVMNSRNTIYF.

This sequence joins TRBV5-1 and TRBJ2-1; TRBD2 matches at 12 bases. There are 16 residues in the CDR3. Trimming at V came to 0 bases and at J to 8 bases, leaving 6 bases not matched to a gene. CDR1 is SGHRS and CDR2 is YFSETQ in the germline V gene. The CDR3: CASSLGTSGRSDEQFF. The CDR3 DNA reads TGCGCCAGCAGCTTGGGAACTAGCGGGAGGAGCGATGAGCAGTTCTTC. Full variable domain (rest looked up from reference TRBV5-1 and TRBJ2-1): KAGVTQTPRYLIKTRGQQVTLSCSPISGHRSVSWYQQTPGQGLQFLFEYFSETQRNKGNFPGRFSGRQFSNSRSEMNVSTLELGDSALYLCASSLGTSGRSDEQFFGPGTRLTVL.

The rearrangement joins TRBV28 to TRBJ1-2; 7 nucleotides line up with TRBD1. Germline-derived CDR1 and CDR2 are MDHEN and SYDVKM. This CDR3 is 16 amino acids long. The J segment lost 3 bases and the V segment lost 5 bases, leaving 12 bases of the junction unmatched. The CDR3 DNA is TGTGCCAGCAGTATAAGACAGGGAGTGGCGTACTATGGCTACACCTTC. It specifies CASSIRQGVAYYGYTF.

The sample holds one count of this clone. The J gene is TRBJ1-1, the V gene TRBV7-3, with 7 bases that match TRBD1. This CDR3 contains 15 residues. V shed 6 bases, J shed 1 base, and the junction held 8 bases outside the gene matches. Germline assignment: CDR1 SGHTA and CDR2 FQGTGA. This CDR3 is CASSLTGAGNTEAFF. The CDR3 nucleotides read TGTGCCAGCAGTCTCACAGGGGCGGGGAACACTGAAGCTTTCTTT.

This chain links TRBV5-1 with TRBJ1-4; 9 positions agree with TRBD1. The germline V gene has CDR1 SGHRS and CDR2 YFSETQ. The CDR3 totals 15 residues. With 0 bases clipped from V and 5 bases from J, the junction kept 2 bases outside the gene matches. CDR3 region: CASSLVTGGNEKLFF. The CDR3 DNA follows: TGCGCCAGCAGCTTGGTCACAGGGGGCAATGAAAAACTGTTTTTT.

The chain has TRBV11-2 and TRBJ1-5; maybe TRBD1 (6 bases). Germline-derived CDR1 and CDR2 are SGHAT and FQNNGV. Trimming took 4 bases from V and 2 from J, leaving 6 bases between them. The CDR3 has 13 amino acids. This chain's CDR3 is CASSSGGNQPQHF. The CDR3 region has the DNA TGTGCCAGCAGCTCAGGGGGCAATCAGCCCCAGCATTTT.

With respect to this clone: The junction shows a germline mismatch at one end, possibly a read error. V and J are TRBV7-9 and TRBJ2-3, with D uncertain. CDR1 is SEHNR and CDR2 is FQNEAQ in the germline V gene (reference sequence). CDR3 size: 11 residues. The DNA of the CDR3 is TGTGCCAGCAGCCTAGCAGATACGCAGTATTTT. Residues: CASSLADTQYF.

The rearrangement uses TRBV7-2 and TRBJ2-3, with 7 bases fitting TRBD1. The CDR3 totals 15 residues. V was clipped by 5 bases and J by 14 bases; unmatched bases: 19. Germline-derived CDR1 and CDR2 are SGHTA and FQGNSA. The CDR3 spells CASSLPGQLTMYRYF. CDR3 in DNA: TGTGCCAGCAGCCTGCCGGGACAGCTTACGATGTACAGGTATTTT.

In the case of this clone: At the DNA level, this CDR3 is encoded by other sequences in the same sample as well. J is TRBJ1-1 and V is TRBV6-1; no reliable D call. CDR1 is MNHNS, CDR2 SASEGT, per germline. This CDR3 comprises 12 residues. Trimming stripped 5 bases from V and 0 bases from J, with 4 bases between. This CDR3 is CASSPLNTEAFF. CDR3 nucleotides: TGTGCCAGCAGTCCATTGAACACTGAAGCTTTCTTT.